Included here is one T cell receptor beta chain sequence, with context. Its antigen is unknown. The V gene's germline CDR1 is LNHDA and CDR2 SQIVND (reference sequence). This CDR3 contains 14 residues. Trimming took off 7 bases at V and 0 bases at J, with 11 bases between the two ends. The data derive from a study of early T cells in non-severe SARS-CoV-2 infection. Across the whole study: Unpaired chains resulted from sequencing bulk RNA of unsorted whole blood. Findings and limits, study-wide: VDJdb-based matching was biased toward anti-spike CD8 responses and missed private and CD4 specificities.

Researchers tagged individual cDNA molecules with unique molecular identifiers. MiXCR, applied by TCRdb to the 5' RACE reads, yields one record per CDR3 protein. The sample has tens of thousands of distinct CDR3 sequences, about 8% seen once. The input for sequencing was whole blood, taken at baseline. V gene TRBV19 combines with J gene TRBJ2-3; D is uncertain. This TCR was recovered from an adult who was a healthcare worker with PCR-confirmed SARS-CoV-2 infection or an uninfected control (not recorded which). The CDR3 loop reads CASTDTPSTDTQYF. CDR3 DNA sequence: TGTGCCAGTACCGACACCCCTAGCACAGATACGCAGTATTTT.